The present entry profiles one T cell receptor (beta chain) with its context. Per the authors' pipeline: Amplification with reference gene primers provided the estimates of nucleated cell counts. Profiled with immunoSEQ multiplex PCR; TCRdb holds only in-frame clones, not every one. V and J calls and clone size come straight from that table; D and trimming were deduced from the DNA. The sample gives about 260,000 clones, roughly 88% of which show up once; around 0.7% is in the top ten. This entry comes from a study of blood T cell repertoires in COVID-19. For the study at large: T cells, B-cell-depleted T cells, or PBMCs supplied cDNA or gDNA.

The CDR3 is 16 amino acids. Germline V CDR1 and CDR2: LNHDA, SQIVND (reference sequence). V lost 6 bases to trimming and J lost 7 bases; unmatched junction nucleotides: 15. This chain connects TRBV19 to TRBJ1-5, with TRBD1 matching over 7 bases. This clonotype was obtained from a human donor in a cohort sampled during active COVID-19. Specimen: peripheral blood. CDR3 DNA: TGTGCCAGTAGAGGGGGCGCAGGGGCTTCTCGACAGCCCCAGCATTTT. Residues: CASRGGAGASRQPQHF.